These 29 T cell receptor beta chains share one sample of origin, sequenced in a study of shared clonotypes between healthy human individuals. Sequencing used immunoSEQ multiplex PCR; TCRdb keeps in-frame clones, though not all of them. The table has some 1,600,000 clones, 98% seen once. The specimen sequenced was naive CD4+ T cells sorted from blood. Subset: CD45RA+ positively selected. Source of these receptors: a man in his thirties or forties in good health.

The CDR3 DNA reads as TGTGCCAGCTCACTAGCCGGGACCTCCTACGAGCAGTACTTC. As protein: CASSLAGTSYEQYF. V gene TRBV18 combines with J gene TRBJ2-7; D is possibly TRBD1 or TRBD2 (5 bases each). CDR1 is KGHSH and CDR2 is LQKENI in the germline V gene. The ends were cut back, 4 bases at V and 0 bases at J, with 10 bases in the middle. The CDR3 is made up of 14 amino acids.

Here the CDR3 reads CASSSGPPLTEAFF. In DNA form, the CDR3 reads TGTGCCAGCAGCTCGGGACCCCCATTGACTGAAGCTTTCTTT. The rearrangement joins TRBV5-6 to TRBJ1-1; maybe TRBD1 (5 bases). Deletions cut 3 bases from V and 5 bases from J, with 14 bases between. The germline V gene encodes CDR1 SGHDT and CDR2 YYEEEE. The CDR3 is 14 residues long. The full variable domain, rest sourced from reference TRBV5-6 and TRBJ1-1, is DAGVTQSPTHLIKTRGQQVTLRCSPKSGHDTVSWYQQALGQGPQFIFQYYEEEERQRGNFPDRFSGHQFPNYSSELNVNALLLGDSALYLCASSSGPPLTEAFFGQGTRLTVV.

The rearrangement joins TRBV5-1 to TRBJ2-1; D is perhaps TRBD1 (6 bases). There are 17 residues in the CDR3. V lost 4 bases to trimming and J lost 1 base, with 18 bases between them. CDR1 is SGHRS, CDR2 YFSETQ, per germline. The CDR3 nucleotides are TGCGCCAGCAGCCCTGGGGCAGGGGTGGGGTCCTACAATGAGCAGTTCTTC. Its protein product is CASSPGAGVGSYNEQFF.

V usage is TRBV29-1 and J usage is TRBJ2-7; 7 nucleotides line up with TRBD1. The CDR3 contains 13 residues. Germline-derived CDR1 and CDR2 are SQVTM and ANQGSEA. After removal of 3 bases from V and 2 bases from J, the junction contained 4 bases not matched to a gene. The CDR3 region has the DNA TGCAGCGTTGAGGACAGGTTCACCTACGAGCAGTACTTC. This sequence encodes CSVEDRFTYEQYF.

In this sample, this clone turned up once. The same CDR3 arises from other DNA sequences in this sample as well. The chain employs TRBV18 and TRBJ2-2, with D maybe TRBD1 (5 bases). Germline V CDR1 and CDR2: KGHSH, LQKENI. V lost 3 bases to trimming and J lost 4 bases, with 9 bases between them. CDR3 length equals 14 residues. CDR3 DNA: TGTGCCAGCTCACCGGGTCAGGGCACCGGGGAGCTGTTTTTT. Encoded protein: CASSPGQGTGELFF.

CDR3 amino acids: CASSPKPGDSRAYEQYF. CDR3 nucleotide sequence: TGTGCCAGCTCACCAAAACCAGGGGACAGTCGCGCCTACGAGCAGTACTTC. This chain uses TRBV18 with TRBJ2-7; 7 nucleotides align to TRBD1. CDR3 length: 17 residues. From germline, CDR1 is KGHSH and CDR2 LQKENI. Trimming removed 2 bases from V and 2 bases from J; junction bases left unmatched: 12. The whole variable domain, filled in from reference TRBV18 and TRBJ2-7, reads NAGVMQNPRHLVRRRGQEARLRCSPMKGHSHVYWYRQLPEEGLKFMVYLQKENIIDESGMPKERFSAEFPKEGPSILRIQQVVRGDSAAYFCASSPKPGDSRAYEQYFGPGTRLTVT.

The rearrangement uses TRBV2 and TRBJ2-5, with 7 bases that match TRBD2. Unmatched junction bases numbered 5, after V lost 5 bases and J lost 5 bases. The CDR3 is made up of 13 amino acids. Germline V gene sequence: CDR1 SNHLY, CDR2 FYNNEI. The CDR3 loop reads CASSREVRETQYF. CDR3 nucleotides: TGTGCCAGCAGTCGGGAGGTCCGGGAGACCCAGTACTTC.

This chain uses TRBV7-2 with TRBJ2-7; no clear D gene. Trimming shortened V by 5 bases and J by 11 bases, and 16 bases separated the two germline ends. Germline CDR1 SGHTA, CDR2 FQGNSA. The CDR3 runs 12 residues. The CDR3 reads CASSRAGGSEYF. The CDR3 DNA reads TGTGCCAGCAGCCGGGCAGGTGGTTCGGAGTACTTC.

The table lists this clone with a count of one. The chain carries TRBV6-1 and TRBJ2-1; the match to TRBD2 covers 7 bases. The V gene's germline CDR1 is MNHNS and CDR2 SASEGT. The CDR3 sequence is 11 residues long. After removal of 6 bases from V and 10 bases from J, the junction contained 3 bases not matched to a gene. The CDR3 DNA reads TGTGCCAGCAGGACCGGGGGGGAGCAGTTCTTC. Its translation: CASRTGGEQFF.

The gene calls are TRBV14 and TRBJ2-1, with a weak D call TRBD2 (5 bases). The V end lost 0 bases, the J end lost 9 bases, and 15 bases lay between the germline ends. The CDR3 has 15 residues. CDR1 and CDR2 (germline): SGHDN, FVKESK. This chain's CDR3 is CASSQDRVGISEQFF. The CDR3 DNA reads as TGTGCCAGCAGCCAAGATCGGGTCGGGATCTCTGAGCAGTTCTTC.

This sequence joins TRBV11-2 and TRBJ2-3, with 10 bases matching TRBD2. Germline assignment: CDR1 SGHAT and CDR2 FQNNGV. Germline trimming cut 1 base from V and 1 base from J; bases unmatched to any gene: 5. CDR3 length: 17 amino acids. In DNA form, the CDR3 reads TGTGCCAGCAGCTTAGTAGGTCTAGCGGGGGGCACAGATACGCAGTATTTT. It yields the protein CASSLVGLAGGTDTQYF.

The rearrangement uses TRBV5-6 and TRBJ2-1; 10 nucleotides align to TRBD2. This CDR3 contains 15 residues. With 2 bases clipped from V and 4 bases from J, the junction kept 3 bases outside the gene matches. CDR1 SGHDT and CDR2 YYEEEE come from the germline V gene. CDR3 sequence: CASSFSGRGYNEQFF. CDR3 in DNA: TGTGCCAGCAGCTTCAGCGGGAGGGGTTACAATGAGCAGTTCTTC.

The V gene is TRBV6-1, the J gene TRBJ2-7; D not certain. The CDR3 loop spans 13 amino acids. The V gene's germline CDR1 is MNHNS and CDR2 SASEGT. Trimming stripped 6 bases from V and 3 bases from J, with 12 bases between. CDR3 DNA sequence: TGTGCCAGCAGCCAACGGACGAACTACGAGCAGTACTTC. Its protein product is CASSQRTNYEQYF.

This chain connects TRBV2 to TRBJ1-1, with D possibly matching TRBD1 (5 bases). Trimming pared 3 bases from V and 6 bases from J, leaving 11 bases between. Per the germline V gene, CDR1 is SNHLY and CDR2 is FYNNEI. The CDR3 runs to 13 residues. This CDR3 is CASSERGGPEAFF. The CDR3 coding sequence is TGTGCCAGCAGTGAGCGCGGGGGACCTGAAGCTTTCTTT.

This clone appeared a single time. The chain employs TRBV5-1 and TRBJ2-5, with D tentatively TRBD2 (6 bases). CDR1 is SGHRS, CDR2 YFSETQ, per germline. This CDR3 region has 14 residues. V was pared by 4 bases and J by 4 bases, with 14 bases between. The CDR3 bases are TGCGCCAGCAGCGCGGAGGGATCGGGAGAGACCCAGTACTTC. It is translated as CASSAEGSGETQYF. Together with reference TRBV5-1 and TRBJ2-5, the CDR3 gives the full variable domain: KAGVTQTPRYLIKTRGQQVTLSCSPISGHRSVSWYQQTPGQGLQFLFEYFSETQRNKGNFPGRFSGRQFSNSRSEMNVSTLELGDSALYLCASSAEGSGETQYFGPGTRLLVL.

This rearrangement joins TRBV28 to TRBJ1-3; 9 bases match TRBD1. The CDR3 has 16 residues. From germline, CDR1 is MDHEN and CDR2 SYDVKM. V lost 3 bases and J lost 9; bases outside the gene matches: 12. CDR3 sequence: CASSFGQGKGLSTIYF. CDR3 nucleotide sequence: TGTGCCAGCAGTTTTGGACAGGGGAAAGGTTTGTCCACCATATATTTT.

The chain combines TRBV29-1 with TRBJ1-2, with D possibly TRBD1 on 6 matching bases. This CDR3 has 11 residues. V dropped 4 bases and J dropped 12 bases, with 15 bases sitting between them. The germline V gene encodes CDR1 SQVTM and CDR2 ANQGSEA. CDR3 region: CSVARQVSHTF. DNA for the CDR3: TGCAGCGTTGCCAGACAGGTATCACACACCTTC.

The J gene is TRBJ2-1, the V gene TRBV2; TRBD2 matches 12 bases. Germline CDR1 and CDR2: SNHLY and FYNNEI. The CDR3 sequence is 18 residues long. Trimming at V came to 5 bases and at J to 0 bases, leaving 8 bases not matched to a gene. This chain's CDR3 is CASSPTLAGGPSYNEQFF. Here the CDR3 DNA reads TGTGCCAGCAGTCCAACCCTAGCGGGAGGGCCCTCCTACAATGAGCAGTTCTTC.

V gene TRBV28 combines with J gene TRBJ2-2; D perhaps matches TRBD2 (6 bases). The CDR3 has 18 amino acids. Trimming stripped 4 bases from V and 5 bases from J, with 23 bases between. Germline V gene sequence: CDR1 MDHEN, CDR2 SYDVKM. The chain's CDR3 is CASSYPFGEARGTGELFF. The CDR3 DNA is TGTGCCAGCAGTTACCCCTTCGGGGAGGCTAGGGGTACCGGGGAGCTGTTTTTT.

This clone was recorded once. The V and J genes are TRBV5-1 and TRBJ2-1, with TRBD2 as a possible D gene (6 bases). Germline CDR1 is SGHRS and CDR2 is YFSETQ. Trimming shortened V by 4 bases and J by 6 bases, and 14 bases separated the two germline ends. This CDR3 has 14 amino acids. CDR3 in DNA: TGCGCCAGCAGCCTTGGGACTCCCTCCAATGAGCAGTTCTTC. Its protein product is CASSLGTPSNEQFF.

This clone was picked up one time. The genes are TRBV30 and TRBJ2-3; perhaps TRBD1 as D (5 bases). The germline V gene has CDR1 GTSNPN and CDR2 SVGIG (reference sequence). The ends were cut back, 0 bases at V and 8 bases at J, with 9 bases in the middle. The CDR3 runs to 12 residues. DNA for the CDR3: TGTGCCTGGAGTGTACCCAGGGTTACGCAGTATTTT. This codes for CAWSVPRVTQYF.

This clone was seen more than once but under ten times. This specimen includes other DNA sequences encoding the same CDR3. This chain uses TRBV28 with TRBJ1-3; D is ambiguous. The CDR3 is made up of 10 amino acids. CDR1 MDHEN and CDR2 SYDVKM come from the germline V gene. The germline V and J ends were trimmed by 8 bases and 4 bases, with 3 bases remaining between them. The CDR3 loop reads CASGGNTIYF. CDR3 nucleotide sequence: TGTGCCAGCGGAGGAAACACCATATATTTT.

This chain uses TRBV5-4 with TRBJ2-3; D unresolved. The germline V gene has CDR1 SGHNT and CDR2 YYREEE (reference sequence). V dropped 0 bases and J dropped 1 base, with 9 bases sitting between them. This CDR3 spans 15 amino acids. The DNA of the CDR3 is TGTGCCAGCAGCTTGGTTTCGCAGCGCACAGATACGCAGTATTTT. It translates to CASSLVSQRTDTQYF.

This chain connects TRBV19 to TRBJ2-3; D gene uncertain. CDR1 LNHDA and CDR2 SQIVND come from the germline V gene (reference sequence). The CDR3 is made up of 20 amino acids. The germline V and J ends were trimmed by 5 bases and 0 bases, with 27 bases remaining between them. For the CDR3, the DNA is TGTGCCAGTAGTTCAGTAGGACGAGAGACGGAATCACGAAGCACAGATACGCAGTATTTT. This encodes CASSSVGRETESRSTDTQYF.

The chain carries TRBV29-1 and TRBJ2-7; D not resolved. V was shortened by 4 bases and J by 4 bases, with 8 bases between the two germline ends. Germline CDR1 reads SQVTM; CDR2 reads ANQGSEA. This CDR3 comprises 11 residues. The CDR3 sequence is CSVANHYEQYF. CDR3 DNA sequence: TGCAGCGTTGCAAACCATTACGAGCAGTACTTC.

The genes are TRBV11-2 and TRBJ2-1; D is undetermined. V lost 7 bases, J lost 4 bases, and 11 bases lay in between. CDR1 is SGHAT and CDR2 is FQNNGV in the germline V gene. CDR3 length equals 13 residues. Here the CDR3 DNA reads TGTGCCAGCAACTTTGTGGGTTACAATGAGCAGTTCTTC. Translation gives CASNFVGYNEQFF.

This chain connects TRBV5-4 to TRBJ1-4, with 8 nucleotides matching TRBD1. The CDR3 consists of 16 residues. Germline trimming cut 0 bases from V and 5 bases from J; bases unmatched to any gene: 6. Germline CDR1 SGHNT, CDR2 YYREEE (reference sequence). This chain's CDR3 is CASSLGVRTGNEKLFF. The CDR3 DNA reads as TGTGCCAGCAGCTTGGGGGTTCGGACAGGGAATGAAAAACTGTTTTTT.

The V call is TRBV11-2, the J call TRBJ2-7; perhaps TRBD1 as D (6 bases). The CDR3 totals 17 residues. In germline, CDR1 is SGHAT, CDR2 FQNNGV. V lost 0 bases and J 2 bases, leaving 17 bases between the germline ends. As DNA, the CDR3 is TGTGCCAGCAGCTTAGACTCAGGGGAAGGTGACACCTACGAGCAGTACTTC. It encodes CASSLDSGEGDTYEQYF.

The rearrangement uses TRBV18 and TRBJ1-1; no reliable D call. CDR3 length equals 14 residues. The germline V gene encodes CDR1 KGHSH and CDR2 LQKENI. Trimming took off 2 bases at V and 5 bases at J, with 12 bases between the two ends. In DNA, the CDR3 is TGTGCCAGCTCACCAACGGGATGGGGTACTGAAGCTTTCTTT. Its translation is CASSPTGWGTEAFF.